The 18 T cell receptor beta chains presented below share a single source sample, sequenced in a study of shared clonotypes between healthy human individuals. Terminally differentiated effector memory CD45RA+ cells were left out of the naive CD8 fraction, which was CD45RO-negative and positively selected for CCR7. Profiled with immunoSEQ multiplex PCR; TCRdb holds only in-frame clones, not every one. The repertoire holds roughly 2,000,000 clones, with around 93% as singletons. The material sequenced was naive CD8+ T cells from PBMCs. The receptors were sampled from a man in his late teens or twenties in good health. Some clones in this sample may be carry-over from other donors' samples.

The gene calls are TRBV27 and TRBJ2-7; no clear D gene. Trimming pared 7 bases from V and 0 bases from J, leaving 10 bases between. There are 13 residues in the CDR3. The germline V gene has CDR1 MNHEY and CDR2 SMNVEV (reference sequence). CDR3 nucleotides: TGTGCCAGCAAGGGAAGCTTCTCCTACGAGCAGTACTTC. Translating it yields CASKGSFSYEQYF.

The chain recombines TRBV5-6 with TRBJ2-1, with 9 bases matching TRBD1. From germline, CDR1 is SGHDT and CDR2 YYEEEE. The CDR3 has 15 amino acids. The V and J ends lost 3 bases and 7 bases, in that order; junction bases with no gene match: 8. The CDR3: CASSSTGQGWNEQFF. The CDR3 bases are TGTGCCAGCAGCTCGACGGGACAGGGCTGGAATGAGCAGTTCTTC.

V usage is TRBV10-3 and J usage is TRBJ1-2, with D possibly being TRBD1 (6 bases). The CDR3 totals 15 residues. Germline V CDR1 and CDR2: ENHRY, SYGVKD. V was clipped by 7 bases and J by 4 bases, with 19 bases between them. This chain's CDR3 is CAIILQGRDLYGYTF. Written as DNA, the CDR3 is TGTGCCATCATTCTCCAGGGGAGGGACCTCTATGGCTACACCTTC.

The genes are TRBV5-1 and TRBJ1-1; 7 positions agree with TRBD1. V lost 5 bases, J lost 4 bases, and 14 bases stayed unmatched. The CDR3 has 16 amino acids. Germline V lookup: CDR1 SGHRS, CDR2 YFSETQ. DNA for the CDR3: TGCGCCAGCAGGAAGACAGGGACCCCCATGGGCACTGAAGCTTTCTTT. It is translated as CASRKTGTPMGTEAFF.

V is TRBV9 and J is TRBJ2-1; D perhaps matches TRBD2 (5 bases). CDR1 and CDR2 from the germline V gene are SGDLS and YYNGEE. The ends were cut back, 3 bases at V and 0 bases at J, with 10 bases in the middle. This CDR3 has 15 residues. The CDR3 loop reads CASSENGVSYNEQFF. As DNA, the CDR3 is TGTGCCAGCAGCGAAAACGGGGTCTCCTACAATGAGCAGTTCTTC.

The CDR3 DNA is TGTGCCTGGAAGTGGGGGTGGCAAGAGACCCAGTACTTC. This encodes CAWKWGWQETQYF. This rearrangement joins TRBV30 to TRBJ2-5; perhaps D is TRBD1 or TRBD2 (5 bases each). CDR3 length: 13 amino acids. Germline V lookup: CDR1 GTSNPN, CDR2 SVGIG (reference sequence). With 4 bases removed from V and 2 bases from J, the gap between germline ends came to 11 bases.

Concerning this clone: Other DNA sequences in this sample translate to the same CDR3. The chain recombines TRBV7-2 with TRBJ2-7; TRBD1 is a possible D gene (5 bases). Germline values: CDR1 SGHTA, CDR2 FQGNSA. The CDR3 loop spans 13 amino acids. Trimming left V 5 bases short and J 0 bases short, with 8 bases between. In DNA, the CDR3 is TGTGCCAGCAGCCCAGGGATCTCCTACGAGCAGTACTTC. As protein: CASSPGISYEQYF.

The rearrangement links TRBV27 to TRBJ1-2; no firm D call. The CDR3 is 15 amino acids. V lost 4 bases and J lost 2, with 14 bases in between. Germline V gene data show CDR1 as MNHEY and CDR2 as SMNVEV (reference sequence). The CDR3 region has the DNA TGTGCCAGCAGTTCGCGCCCTGGAGAGAACTATGGCTACACCTTC. Amino acids: CASSSRPGENYGYTF.

The chain combines TRBV15 with TRBJ2-1; TRBD2 is a possible D gene (7 bases). Germline V gene lookup returns CDR1 LNHNV and CDR2 YYDKDF (reference sequence). The CDR3 is 13 amino acids. V was pared by 8 bases and J by 7 bases, with 15 bases between. CDR3 DNA: TGTGCCACCGGGGCGGGGGCGGCTAATGAGCAGTTCTTC. Protein product: CATGAGAANEQFF.

The chain has TRBV7-2 and TRBJ2-3, with 10 bases aligning to TRBD2. The ends lost 4 bases at V and 6 bases at J; junction bases unmatched: 7. CDR1 and CDR2 from the germline V gene are SGHTA and FQGNSA. The CDR3 has 15 amino acids. The CDR3 DNA is TGTGCCAGCAGCTCAGGGACTAGCGTCGGGGATACGCAGTATTTT. Translated: CASSSGTSVGDTQYF. Filled out from reference TRBV7-2 and TRBJ2-3, the complete variable domain reads GAGVSQSPSNKVTEKGKDVELRCDPISGHTALYWYRQSLGQGLEFLIYFQGNSAPDKSGLPSDRFSAERTGGSVSTLTIQRTQQEDSAVYLCASSSGTSVGDTQYFGPGTRLTVL.

The chain joins TRBV7-9 to TRBJ2-7; a possible D gene is TRBD2 (5 bases). The V end lost 0 bases, the J end lost 0 bases, and 15 bases lay between the germline ends. Germline V gives CDR1 SEHNR, CDR2 FQNEAQ (reference sequence). The CDR3 totals 17 residues. The CDR3 bases are TGTGCCAGCAGCTTAGCGAGGACTTCCCCTAGCTCCTACGAGCAGTACTTC. Translated, it gives CASSLARTSPSSYEQYF.

The V gene is TRBV13, the J gene TRBJ2-1, with 11 bases that match TRBD2. The CDR3 contains 15 residues. Germline CDR1 is PRHDT and CDR2 is FYEKMQ (reference sequence). Trimming removed 5 bases from V and 4 bases from J; junction bases left unmatched: 4. The chain's CDR3 is CASSDRLAGYNEQFF. For the CDR3, the DNA is TGTGCCAGCAGCGATAGACTAGCGGGGTACAATGAGCAGTTCTTC.

The chain uses TRBV27 and TRBJ2-1; D is unclear. This CDR3 spans 15 amino acids. Per germline, CDR1 MNHEY and CDR2 SMNVEV (reference sequence). Trimming removed 0 bases from V and 7 bases from J, with 13 bases in between. The CDR3 sequence: CASSLSRVSYNEQFF. The CDR3 region has the DNA TGTGCCAGCAGTTTATCCCGGGTTAGCTATAATGAGCAGTTCTTC.

The chain combines TRBV30 with TRBJ2-7, with 7 bases matching TRBD1. Germline V lookup: CDR1 GTSNPN, CDR2 SVGIG (reference sequence). V shed 3 bases, J shed 0 bases, and the junction held 8 bases outside the gene matches. The CDR3 has 15 residues. As DNA, the CDR3 is TGTGCCTGGAGGTTAAGGGGGCCAACCTCCTACGAGCAGTACTTC. Translated: CAWRLRGPTSYEQYF.

The chain couples TRBV2 to TRBJ2-1, with D possibly being TRBD1 or TRBD2 (5 bases each). The CDR3 covers 16 residues. V was trimmed by 6 bases and J by 5 bases, leaving 20 bases between them. Germline V gene sequence: CDR1 SNHLY, CDR2 FYNNEI. CDR3 nucleotides: TGTGCCAGCAGGGGAGAGGGAGAGGGGTCTAACAATGAGCAGTTCTTC. Translating it yields CASRGEGEGSNNEQFF.

This clone has just one count. This chain connects TRBV9 to TRBJ2-3, with a tentative D call TRBD2 (6 bases). With 5 bases removed from V and 6 bases from J, the gap between germline ends came to 19 bases. Germline V gene lookup returns CDR1 SGDLS and CDR2 YYNGEE. The CDR3 runs 15 residues. This CDR3 is CASRSLADLRDTQYF. Written as DNA, the CDR3 is TGTGCCAGCAGGTCCTTAGCGGACCTGAGGGATACGCAGTATTTT.

The J gene is TRBJ2-3, the V gene TRBV5-1; 11 nucleotides align to TRBD2. V was pared by 5 bases and J by 2 bases, with 7 bases of the junction left unmatched. CDR1 is SGHRS, CDR2 YFSETQ, per germline. The CDR3 totals 16 residues. The chain's CDR3 is CASSSLAGGLTDTQYF. The CDR3 nucleotides are TGCGCCAGCAGTTCCTTAGCGGGAGGGCTCACAGATACGCAGTATTTT.

This chain links TRBV9 with TRBJ1-2, with 7 positions matching TRBD1. This CDR3 has 14 residues. In germline, CDR1 is SGDLS, CDR2 YYNGEE. V dropped 3 bases and J dropped 3; count of bases not matched to a gene: 5. The CDR3 nucleotides are TGTGCCAGCAGCGGGGACAGCAAATACTATGGCTACACCTTC. It is translated as CASSGDSKYYGYTF.